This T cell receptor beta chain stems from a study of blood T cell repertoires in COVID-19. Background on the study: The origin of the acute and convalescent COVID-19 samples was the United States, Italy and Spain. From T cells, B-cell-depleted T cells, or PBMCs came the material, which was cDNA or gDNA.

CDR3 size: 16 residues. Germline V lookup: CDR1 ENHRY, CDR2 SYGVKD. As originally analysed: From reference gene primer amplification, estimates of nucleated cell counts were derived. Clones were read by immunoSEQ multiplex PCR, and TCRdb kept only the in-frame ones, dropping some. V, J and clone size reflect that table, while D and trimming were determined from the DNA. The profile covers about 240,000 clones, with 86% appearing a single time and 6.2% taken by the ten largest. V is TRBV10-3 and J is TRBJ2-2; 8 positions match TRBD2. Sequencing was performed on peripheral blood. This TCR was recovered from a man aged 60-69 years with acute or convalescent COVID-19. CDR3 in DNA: TGTGCGACGACCGGGCTAGCGGGCGCGAACACCGGGGAGCTGTTTTTT. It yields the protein CATTGLAGANTGELFF.